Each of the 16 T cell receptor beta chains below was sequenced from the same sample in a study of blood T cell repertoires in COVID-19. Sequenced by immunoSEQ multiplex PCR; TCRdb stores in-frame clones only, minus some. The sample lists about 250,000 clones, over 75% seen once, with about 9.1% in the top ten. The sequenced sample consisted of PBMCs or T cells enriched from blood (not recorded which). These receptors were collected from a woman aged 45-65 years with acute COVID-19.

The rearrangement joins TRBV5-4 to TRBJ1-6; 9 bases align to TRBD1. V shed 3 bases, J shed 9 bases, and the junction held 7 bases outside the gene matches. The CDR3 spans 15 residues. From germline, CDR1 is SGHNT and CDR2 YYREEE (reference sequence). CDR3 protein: CASSWDRERGSPLHF. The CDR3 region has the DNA TGTGCCAGCAGCTGGGACAGGGAACGGGGTTCACCCCTCCACTTT.

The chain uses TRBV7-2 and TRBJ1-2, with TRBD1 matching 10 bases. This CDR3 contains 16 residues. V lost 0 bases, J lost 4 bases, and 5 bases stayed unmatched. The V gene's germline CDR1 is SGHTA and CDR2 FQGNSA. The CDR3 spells CASSLAGQGISYGYTF. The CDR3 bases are TGTGCCAGCAGCTTAGCGGGACAGGGGATAAGCTATGGCTACACCTTC.

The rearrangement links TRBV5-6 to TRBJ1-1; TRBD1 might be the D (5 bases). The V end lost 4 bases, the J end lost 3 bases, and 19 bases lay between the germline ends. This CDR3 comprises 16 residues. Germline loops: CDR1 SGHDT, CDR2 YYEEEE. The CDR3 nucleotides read TGTGCCAGCAGCCCGGGGGTCTGGGTCGAGGACACTGAAGCTTTCTTT. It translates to CASSPGVWVEDTEAFF.

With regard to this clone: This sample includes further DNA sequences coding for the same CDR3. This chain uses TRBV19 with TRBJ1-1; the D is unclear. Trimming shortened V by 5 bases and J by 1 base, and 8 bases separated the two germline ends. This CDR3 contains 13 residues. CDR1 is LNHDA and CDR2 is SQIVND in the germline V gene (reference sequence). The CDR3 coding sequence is TGTGCCAGTAGTCTAAGAGAGAACACTGAAGCTTTCTTT. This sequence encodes CASSLRENTEAFF.

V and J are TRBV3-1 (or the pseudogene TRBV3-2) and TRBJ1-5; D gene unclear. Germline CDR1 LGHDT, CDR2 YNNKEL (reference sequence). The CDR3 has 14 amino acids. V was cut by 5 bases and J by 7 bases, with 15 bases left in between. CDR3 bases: TGTGCCAGCAGCTCAGGACGGGAGGGACAGCCCCAGCATTTT. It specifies CASSSGREGQPQHF.

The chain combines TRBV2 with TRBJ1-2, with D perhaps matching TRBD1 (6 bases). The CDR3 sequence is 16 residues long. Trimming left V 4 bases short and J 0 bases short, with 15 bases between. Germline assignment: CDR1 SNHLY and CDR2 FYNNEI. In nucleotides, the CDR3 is TGTGCCAGCAGTGTACTTGGACAGAACTCTAACTATGGCTACACCTTC. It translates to CASSVLGQNSNYGYTF.

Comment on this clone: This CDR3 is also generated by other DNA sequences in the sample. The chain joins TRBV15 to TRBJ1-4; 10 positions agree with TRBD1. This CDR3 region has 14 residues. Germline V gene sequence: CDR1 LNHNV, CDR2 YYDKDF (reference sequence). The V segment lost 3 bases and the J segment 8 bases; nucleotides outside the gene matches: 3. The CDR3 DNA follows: TGTGCCACCAGCAGGGACAGGGGGGACGAAAAACTGTTTTTT. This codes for CATSRDRGDEKLFF.

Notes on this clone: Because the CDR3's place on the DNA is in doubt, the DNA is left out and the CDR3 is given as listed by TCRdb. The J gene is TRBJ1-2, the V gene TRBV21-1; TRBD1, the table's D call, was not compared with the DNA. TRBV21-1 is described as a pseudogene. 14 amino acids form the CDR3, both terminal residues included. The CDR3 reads CASSKVGQGNGYTF.

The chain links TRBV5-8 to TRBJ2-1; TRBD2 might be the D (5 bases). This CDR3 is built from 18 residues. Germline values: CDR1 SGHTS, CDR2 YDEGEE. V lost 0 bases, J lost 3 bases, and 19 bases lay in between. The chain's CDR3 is CASSLEVKSGKGYNEQFF. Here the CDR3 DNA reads TGTGCCAGCAGCTTGGAAGTTAAATCGGGAAAGGGCTACAATGAGCAGTTCTTC.

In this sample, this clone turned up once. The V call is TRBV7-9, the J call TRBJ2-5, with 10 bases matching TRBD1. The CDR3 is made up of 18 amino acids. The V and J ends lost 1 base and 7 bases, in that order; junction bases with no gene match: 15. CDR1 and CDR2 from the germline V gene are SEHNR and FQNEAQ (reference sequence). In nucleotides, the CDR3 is TGTGCCAGCAGCTTAGATTTTAGACGGACAGGGGGGGAGAGGACCCAGTACTTC. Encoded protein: CASSLDFRRTGGERTQYF.

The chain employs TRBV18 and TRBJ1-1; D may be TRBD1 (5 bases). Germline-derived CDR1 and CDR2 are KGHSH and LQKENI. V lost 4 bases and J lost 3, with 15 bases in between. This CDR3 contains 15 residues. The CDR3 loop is CASSLQDIPDTEAFF. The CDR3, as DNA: TGTGCCAGCTCACTACAGGACATCCCCGACACTGAAGCTTTCTTT. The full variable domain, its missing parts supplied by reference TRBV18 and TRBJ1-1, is NAGVMQNPRHLVRRRGQEARLRCSPMKGHSHVYWYRQLPEEGLKFMVYLQKENIIDESGMPKERFSAEFPKEGPSILRIQQVVRGDSAAYFCASSLQDIPDTEAFFGQGTRLTVV.

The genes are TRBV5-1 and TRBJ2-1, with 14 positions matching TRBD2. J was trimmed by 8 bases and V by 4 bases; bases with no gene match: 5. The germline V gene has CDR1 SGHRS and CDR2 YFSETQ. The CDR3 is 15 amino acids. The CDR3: CASSGGTSGGDEQFF. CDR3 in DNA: TGCGCCAGCAGCGGAGGGACTAGCGGGGGCGATGAGCAGTTCTTC. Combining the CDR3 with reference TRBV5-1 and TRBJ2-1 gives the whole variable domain KAGVTQTPRYLIKTRGQQVTLSCSPISGHRSVSWYQQTPGQGLQFLFEYFSETQRNKGNFPGRFSGRQFSNSRSEMNVSTLELGDSALYLCASSGGTSGGDEQFFGPGTRLTVL.

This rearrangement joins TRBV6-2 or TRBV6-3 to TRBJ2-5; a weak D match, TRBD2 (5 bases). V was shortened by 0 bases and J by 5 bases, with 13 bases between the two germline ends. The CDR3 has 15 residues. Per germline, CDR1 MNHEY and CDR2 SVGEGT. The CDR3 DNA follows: TGTGCCAGCAGTTACTCAGGGCTGACGGGGGAGACCCAGTACTTC. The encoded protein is CASSYSGLTGETQYF.

This CDR3 is CASSFAENTEAFF. The CDR3 DNA is TGTGCCAGCAGTTTCGCAGAGAACACTGAAGCTTTCTTT. This chain uses TRBV12-3 or TRBV12-4 with TRBJ1-1; no firm D call. The V gene lost 3 bases and the J gene lost 1 base, with 6 bases spanning the gap. This CDR3 has 13 amino acids.

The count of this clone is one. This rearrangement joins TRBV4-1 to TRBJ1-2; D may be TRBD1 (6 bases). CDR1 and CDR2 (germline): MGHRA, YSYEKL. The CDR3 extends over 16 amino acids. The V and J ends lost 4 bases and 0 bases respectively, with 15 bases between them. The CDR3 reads CASSLQGGGTNYGYTF. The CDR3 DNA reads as TGCGCCAGCAGCCTCCAAGGGGGTGGAACTAACTATGGCTACACCTTC.

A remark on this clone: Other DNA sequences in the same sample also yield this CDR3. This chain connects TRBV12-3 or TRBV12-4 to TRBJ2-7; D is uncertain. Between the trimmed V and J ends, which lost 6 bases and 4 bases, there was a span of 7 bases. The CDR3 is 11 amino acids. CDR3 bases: TGTGCCAGCAGCCCAGGTTACGAGCAGTACTTC. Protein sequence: CASSPGYEQYF.